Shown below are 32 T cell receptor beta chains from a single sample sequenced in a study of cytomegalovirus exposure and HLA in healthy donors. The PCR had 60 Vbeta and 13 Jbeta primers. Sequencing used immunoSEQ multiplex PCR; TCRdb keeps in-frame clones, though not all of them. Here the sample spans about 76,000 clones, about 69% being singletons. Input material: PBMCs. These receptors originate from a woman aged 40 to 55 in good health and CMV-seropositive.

This CDR3 is CASSYRQGRGNQPQHF. DNA for the CDR3: TGTGCCAGCAGCTACCGACAGGGGAGGGGCAATCAGCCCCAGCATTTT. The chain is built from TRBV7-2 and TRBJ1-5; TRBD1 aligns across 8 bases. There are 16 residues in the CDR3. Germline V gene lookup returns CDR1 SGHTA and CDR2 FQGNSA. V gave up 4 bases and J gave up 2 bases; unmatched junction bases: 7.

CDR3 amino acids: CASTTGTPGGNGYTF. The CDR3, as DNA: TGTGCCAGCACGACTGGAACACCAGGGGGGAATGGCTACACCTTC. J is TRBJ1-2 and V is TRBV27; 7 positions match TRBD1. Losses at the gene ends were 7 bases for V and 6 bases for J; bases not matched to a gene: 14. CDR3 length equals 15 residues. Germline CDR1 reads MNHEY; CDR2 reads SMNVEV (reference sequence).

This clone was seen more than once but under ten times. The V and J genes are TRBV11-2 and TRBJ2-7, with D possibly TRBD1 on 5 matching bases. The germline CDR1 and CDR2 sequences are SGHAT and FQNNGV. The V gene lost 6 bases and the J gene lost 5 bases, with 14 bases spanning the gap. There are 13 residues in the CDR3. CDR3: CASSHPRVHEQYF. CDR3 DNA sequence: TGTGCCAGCAGTCATCCCAGGGTACACGAGCAGTACTTC.

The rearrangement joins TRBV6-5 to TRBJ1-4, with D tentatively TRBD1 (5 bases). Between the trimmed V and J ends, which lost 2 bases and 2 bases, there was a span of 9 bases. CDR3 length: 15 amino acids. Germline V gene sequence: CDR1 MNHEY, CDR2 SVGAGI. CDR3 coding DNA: TGTGCCAGCAGTTACCGGGGGACTACTAATGAAAAACTGTTTTTT. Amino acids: CASSYRGTTNEKLFF.

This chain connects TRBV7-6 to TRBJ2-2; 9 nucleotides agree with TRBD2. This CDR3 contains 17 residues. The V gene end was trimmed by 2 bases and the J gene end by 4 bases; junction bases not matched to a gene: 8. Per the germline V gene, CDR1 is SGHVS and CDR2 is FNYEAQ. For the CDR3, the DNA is TGTGCCAGCAGCTTATTTGGGCTAGCGGGGCGCACCGGGGAGCTGTTTTTT. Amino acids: CASSLFGLAGRTGELFF.

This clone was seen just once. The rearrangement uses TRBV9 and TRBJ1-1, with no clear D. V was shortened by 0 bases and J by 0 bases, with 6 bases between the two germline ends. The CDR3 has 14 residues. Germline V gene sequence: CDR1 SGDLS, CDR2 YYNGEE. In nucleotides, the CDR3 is TGTGCCAGCAGCGTAGAGGGAGTGAACACTGAAGCTTTCTTT. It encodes CASSVEGVNTEAFF.

In nucleotides, the CDR3 is TGTGCCAGTACCCTCCGGGCGGGAGCTCTCGAGCAGTACTTC. It yields the protein CASTLRAGALEQYF. The rearrangement joins TRBV19 to TRBJ2-7, with TRBD2 matching 7 bases. The CDR3 contains 14 residues. V was clipped by 7 bases and J by 6 bases; unmatched bases: 12. Germline V lookup: CDR1 LNHDA, CDR2 SQIVND (reference sequence).

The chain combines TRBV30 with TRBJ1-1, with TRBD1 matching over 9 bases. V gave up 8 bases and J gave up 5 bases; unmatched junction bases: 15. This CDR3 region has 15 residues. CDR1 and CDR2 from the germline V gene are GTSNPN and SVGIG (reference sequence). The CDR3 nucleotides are TGTGCCAGCCAATACAGGGGGCGGAGTAGAACTGAAGCTTTCTTT. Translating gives CASQYRGRSRTEAFF.

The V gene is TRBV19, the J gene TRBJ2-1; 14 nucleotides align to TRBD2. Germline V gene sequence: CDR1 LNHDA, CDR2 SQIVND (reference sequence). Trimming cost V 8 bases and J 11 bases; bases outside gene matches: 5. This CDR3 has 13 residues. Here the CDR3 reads CASATSGGVQQFF. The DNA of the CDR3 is TGTGCCAGTGCGACTAGCGGGGGGGTTCAGCAGTTCTTC.

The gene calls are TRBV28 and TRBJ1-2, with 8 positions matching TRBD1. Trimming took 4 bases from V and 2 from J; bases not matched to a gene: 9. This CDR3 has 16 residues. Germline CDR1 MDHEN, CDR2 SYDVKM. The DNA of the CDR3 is TGTGCCAGCAGTTCGCCTGGACAGGGCGGAAACTATGGCTACACCTTC. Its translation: CASSSPGQGGNYGYTF.

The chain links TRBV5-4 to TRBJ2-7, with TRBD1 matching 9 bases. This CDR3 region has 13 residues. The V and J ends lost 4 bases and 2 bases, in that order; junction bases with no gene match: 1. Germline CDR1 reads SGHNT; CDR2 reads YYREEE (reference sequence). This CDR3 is CASSGTGPYEQYF. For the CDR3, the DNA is TGTGCCAGCAGCGGGACAGGGCCCTACGAGCAGTACTTC. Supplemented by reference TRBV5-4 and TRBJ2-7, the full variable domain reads ETGVTQSPTHLIKTRGQQVTLRCSSQSGHNTVSWYQQALGQGPQFIFQYYREEENGRGNFPPRFSGLQFPNYSSELNVNALELDDSALYLCASSGTGPYEQYFGPGTRLTVT.

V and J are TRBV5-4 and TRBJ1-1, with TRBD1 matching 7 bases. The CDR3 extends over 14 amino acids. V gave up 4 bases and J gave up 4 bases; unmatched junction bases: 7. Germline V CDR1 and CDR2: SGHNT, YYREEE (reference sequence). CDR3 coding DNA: TGTGCCAGCAGCACAGGGGTTATGTTCACTGAAGCTTTCTTT. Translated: CASSTGVMFTEAFF.

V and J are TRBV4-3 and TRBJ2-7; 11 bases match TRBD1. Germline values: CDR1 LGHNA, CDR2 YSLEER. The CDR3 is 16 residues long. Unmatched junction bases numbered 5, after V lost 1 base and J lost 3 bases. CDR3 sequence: CASSQATGTGGYEQYF. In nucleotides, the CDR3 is TGCGCCAGCAGCCAAGCAACCGGGACAGGGGGCTACGAGCAGTACTTC.

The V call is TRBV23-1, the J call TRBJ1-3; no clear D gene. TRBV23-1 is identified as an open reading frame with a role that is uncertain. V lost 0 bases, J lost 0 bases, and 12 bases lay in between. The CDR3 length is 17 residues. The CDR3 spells CASSQSISRNSGNTIYF. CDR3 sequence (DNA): TGCGCCAGCAGTCAATCGATATCCAGGAACTCTGGAAACACCATATATTTT.

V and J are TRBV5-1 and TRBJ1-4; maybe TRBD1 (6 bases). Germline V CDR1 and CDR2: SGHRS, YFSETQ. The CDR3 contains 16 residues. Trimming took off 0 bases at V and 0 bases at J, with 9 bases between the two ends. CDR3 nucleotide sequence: TGCGCCAGCAGCTTGGGGACAGTTGCAACTAATGAAAAACTGTTTTTT. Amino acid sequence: CASSLGTVATNEKLFF.

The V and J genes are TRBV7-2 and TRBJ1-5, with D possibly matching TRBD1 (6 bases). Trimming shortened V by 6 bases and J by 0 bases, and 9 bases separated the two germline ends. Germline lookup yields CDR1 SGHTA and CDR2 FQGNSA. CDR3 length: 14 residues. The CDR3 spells CASSGQYSNQPQHF. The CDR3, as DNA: TGTGCCAGCAGTGGACAGTATAGCAATCAGCCCCAGCATTTT.

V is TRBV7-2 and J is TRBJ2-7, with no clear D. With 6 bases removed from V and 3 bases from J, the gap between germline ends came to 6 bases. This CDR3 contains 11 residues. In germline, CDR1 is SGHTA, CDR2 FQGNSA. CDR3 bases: TGTGCCAGCAGTCGAGACTACGAGCAGTACTTC. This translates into CASSRDYEQYF.

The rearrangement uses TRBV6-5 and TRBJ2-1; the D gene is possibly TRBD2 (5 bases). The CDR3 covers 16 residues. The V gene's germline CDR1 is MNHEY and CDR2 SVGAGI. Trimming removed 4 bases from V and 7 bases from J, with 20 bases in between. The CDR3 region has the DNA TGTGCCAGCAGTTCACGGGCGGGCTACGCAGTAAATGAGCAGTTCTTC. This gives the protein CASSSRAGYAVNEQFF.

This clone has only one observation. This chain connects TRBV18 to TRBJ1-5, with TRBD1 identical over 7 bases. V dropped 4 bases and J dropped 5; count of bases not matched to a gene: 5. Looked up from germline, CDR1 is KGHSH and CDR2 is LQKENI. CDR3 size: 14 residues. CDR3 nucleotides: TGTGCCAGCTCACTCCAGGGGGAGGATCAGCCCCAGCATTTT. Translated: CASSLQGEDQPQHF.

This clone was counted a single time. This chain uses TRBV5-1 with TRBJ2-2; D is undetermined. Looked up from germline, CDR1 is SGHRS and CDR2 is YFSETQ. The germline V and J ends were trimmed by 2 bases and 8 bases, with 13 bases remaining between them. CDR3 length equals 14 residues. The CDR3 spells CASSFGQVLGELFF. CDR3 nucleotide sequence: TGCGCCAGCAGCTTTGGGCAGGTACTTGGGGAGCTGTTTTTT. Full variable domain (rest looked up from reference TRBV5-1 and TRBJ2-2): KAGVTQTPRYLIKTRGQQVTLSCSPISGHRSVSWYQQTPGQGLQFLFEYFSETQRNKGNFPGRFSGRQFSNSRSEMNVSTLELGDSALYLCASSFGQVLGELFFGEGSRLTVL.

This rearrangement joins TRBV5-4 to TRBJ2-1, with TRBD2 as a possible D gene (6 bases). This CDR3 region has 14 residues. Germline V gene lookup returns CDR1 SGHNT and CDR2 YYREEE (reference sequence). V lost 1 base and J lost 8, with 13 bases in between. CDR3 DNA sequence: TGTGCCAGCAGCTTGCCCGCGGGGTTGGATGAGCAGTTCTTC. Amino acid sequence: CASSLPAGLDEQFF.

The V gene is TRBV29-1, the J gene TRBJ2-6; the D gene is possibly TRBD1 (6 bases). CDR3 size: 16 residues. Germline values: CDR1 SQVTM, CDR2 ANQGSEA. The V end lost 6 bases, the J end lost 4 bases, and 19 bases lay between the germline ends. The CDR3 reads CSVAGLGAVGANVLTF. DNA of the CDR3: TGCAGCGTCGCAGGCTTGGGGGCGGTAGGGGCCAACGTCCTGACTTTC.

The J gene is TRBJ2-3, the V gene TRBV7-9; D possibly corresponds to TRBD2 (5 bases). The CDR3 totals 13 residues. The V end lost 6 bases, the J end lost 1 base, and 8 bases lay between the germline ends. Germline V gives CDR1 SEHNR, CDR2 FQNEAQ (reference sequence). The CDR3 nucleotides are TGTGCCAGCAGTAGCGCGGGCACAGATACGCAGTATTTT. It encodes CASSSAGTDTQYF.

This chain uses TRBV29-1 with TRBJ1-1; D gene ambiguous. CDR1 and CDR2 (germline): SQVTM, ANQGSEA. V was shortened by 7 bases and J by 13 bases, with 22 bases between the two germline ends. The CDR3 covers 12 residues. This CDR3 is CSAFTVVEGIFF. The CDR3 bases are TGCAGCGCCTTTACCGTCGTAGAGGGCATTTTCTTT.

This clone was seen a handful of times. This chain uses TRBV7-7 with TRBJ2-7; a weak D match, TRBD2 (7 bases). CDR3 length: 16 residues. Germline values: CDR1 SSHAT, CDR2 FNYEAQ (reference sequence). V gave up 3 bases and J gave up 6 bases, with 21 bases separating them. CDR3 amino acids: CASSLGPAGAGREQYF. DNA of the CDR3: TGTGCCAGCAGCTTGGGCCCGGCGGGGGCTGGCCGCGAGCAGTACTTC. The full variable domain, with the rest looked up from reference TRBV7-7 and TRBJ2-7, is GAGVSQSPRYKVTKRGQDVTLRCDPISSHATLYWYQQALGQGPEFLTYFNYEAQPDKSGLPSDRFSAERPEGSISTLTIQRTEQRDSAMYRCASSLGPAGAGREQYFGPGTRLTVT.

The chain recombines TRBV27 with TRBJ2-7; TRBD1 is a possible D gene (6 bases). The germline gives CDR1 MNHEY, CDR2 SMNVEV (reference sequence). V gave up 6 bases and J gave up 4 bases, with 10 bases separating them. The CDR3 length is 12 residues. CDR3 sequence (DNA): TGTGCCAGCAGGGACAGAATTTACGAGCAGTACTTC. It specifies CASRDRIYEQYF.

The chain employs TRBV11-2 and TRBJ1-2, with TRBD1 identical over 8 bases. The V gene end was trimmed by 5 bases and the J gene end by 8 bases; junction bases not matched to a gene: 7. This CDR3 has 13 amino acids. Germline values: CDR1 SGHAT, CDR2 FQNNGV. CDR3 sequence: CASSRQTGVGYTF. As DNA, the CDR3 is TGTGCCAGCAGCCGACAGACAGGGGTAGGCTACACCTTC. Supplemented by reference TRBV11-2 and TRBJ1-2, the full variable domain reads EAGVAQSPRYKIIEKRQSVAFWCNPISGHATLYWYQQILGQGPKLLIQFQNNGVVDDSQLPKDRFSAERLKGVDSTLKIQPAKLEDSAVYLCASSRQTGVGYTFGSGTRLTVV.

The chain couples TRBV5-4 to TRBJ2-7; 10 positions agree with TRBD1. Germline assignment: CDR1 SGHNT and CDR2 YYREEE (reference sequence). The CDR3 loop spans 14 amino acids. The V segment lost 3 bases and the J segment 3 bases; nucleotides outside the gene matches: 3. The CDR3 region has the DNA TGTGCCAGCAGCTCATGGGACAGGGGCTACGAGCAGTACTTC. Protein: CASSSWDRGYEQYF.

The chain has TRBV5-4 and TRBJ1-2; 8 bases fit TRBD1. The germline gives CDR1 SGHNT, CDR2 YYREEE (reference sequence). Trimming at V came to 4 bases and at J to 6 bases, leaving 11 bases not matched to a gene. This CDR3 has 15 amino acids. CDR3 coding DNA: TGTGCCAGCAGCCAGCAGGGGCAGGGGGCCAATGGCTACACCTTC. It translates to CASSQQGQGANGYTF.

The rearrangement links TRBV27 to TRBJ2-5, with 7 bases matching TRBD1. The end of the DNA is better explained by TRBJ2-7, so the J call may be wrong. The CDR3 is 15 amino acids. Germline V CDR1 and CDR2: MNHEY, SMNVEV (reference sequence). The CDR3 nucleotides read TGTGCCAGCAGTTTATCGGACCAGGGACAGAACGAGCAGTACTTC. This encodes CASSLSDQGQNEQYF.

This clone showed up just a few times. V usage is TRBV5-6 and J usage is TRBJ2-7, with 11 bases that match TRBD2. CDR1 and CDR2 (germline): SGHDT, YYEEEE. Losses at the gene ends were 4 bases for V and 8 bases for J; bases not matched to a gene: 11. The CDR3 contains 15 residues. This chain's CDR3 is CASSGSGLAALKQYF. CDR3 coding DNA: TGTGCCAGCAGCGGATCGGGACTAGCGGCTTTGAAGCAGTACTTC.

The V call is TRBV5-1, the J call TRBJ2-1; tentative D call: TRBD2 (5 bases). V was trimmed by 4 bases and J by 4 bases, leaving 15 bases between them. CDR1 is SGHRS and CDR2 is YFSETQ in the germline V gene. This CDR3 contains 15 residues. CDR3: CASSPADFFYNEQFF. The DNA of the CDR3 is TGCGCCAGCAGCCCAGCGGACTTCTTTTACAATGAGCAGTTCTTC.